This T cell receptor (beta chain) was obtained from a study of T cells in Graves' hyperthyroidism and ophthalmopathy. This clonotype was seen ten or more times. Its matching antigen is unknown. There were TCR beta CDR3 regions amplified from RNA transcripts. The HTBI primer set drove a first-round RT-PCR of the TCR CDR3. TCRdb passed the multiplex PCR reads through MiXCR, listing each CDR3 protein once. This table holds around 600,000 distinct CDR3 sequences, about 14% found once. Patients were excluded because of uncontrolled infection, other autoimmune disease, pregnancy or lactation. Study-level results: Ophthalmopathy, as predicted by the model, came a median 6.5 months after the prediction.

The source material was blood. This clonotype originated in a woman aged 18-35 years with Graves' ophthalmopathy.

The CDR3 protein is CASSSRLGASGAYEQYF. In DNA form, the CDR3 reads TGTGCCAGCAGTTCCCGACTGGGGGCTAGCGGCGCCTACGAGCAGTACTTC. The V and J genes are TRBV28 and TRBJ2-7; weak D call: TRBD2 (7 bases). V shed 4 bases and J shed 2 bases, with 21 bases lying between them. The CDR3 consists of 17 residues. Germline CDR1 reads MDHEN; CDR2 reads SYDVKM.